This is a list of T cell receptor beta chains from one sample in a study of cytomegalovirus exposure and HLA in healthy donors. TCRdb keeps only in-frame clones here, not all; method: immunoSEQ multiplex PCR. The data contain some 85,000 clones, about 96% of them singletons. The sequencing sample was made of PBMCs. The source is a woman between 18 and 30 years old in good health and CMV-seronegative. CDR3s include the opening cysteine and the closing phenylalanine or tryptophan. The D gene is left open where the match is weak.

CASSESLRGHEQFF TGCGCCAGCAGTGAGTCGTTGAGGGGGCATGAGCAGTTCTTC 14 TRBD1 TRBJ2-1 TRBV10-2
CASRSLRTGVRETQYF TGTGCCAGCAGATCCCTCCGAACAGGGGTACGGGAGACCCAGTACTTC 16 TRBD1 TRBJ2-5 TRBV28
CASSLSGRLVAGNAEAFF TGTGCCAGCAGTTTATCCGGGCGTTTAGTGGCGGGGAACGCTGAAGCTTTCTTT 18 - TRBJ1-1 TRBV27
CASGLQGSYGYTF TGTGCCAGTGGGCTACAGGGAAGCTATGGCTACACCTTC 13 - TRBJ1-2 TRBV19
CASSRGGAMWPQHF TGCGCCAGCAGTAGGGGGGGGGCGATGTGGCCCCAGCATTTT 14 - TRBJ1-5 TRBV10-2
CASRMGHSNQPQHF TGTGCCAGCAGGATGGGGCATAGCAATCAGCCCCAGCATTTT 14 - TRBJ1-5 TRBV28
CASSRGHGANVLTF TGTGCCAGCAGCAGGGGCCATGGGGCCAACGTCCTGACTTTC 14 - TRBJ2-6 TRBV11-3
CASSTHQETQYF TGTGCCAGCAGTACTCACCAAGAGACCCAGTACTTC 12 - TRBJ2-5 TRBV6-1
CASNVGGRAQNTEAFF TGTGCCAGCAATGTAGGGGGGAGGGCCCAGAACACTGAAGCTTTCTTT 16 - TRBJ1-1 TRBV27
CASRLGMLASHGELFF TGTGCCAGCAGACTAGGGATGCTAGCGAGTCACGGGGAGCTGTTTTTT 16 - TRBJ2-2 TRBV7-2
CASSARGSQPQHF TGTGCCAGCAGCGCGCGGGGGTCGCAGCCCCAGCATTTT 13 - TRBJ1-5 TRBV11-2
CASSAVQREVGEQFF TGTGCCAGCAGCGCCGTCCAGCGGGAGGTGGGTGAGCAGTTCTTC 15 TRBD2 TRBJ2-1 TRBV9
CASSDRGGKQFF TGTGCCAGCTCCGACAGGGGGGGTAAACAGTTCTTC 12 TRBD1 TRBJ2-1 TRBV28
CASSQEVRTTYEQYF TGCGCCAGCAGCCAAGAAGTGCGCACTACCTACGAGCAGTACTTC 15 - TRBJ2-7 TRBV4-1
CASSSAGGPLNEQFF TGTGCCAGCAGTAGCGCGGGGGGGCCGCTCAATGAGCAGTTCTTC 15 TRBD2 TRBJ2-1 TRBV6-5
CAALGQQNTEAFF TGTGCCGCATTAGGACAGCAGAACACTGAAGCTTTCTTT 13 - TRBJ1-1 TRBV10-3
CAWKHRRGYYGYTF TGTGCCTGGAAGCACAGGAGGGGATACTATGGCTACACCTTC 14 - TRBJ1-2 TRBV30
CASSRDNYEQYF TGTGCCAGCAGTCGGGACAACTACGAGCAGTACTTC 12 - TRBJ2-7 TRBV6-5
CASSRGTNEKLFF TGTGCCAGCTCTCGGGGAACTAATGAAAAACTGTTTTTT 13 - TRBJ1-4 TRBV18
CASSLGIAGGHSSYEQYF TGTGCCAGCAGCTTAGGGATAGCGGGAGGTCACAGCTCCTACGAGCAGTACTTC 18 TRBD2 TRBJ2-7 TRBV7-8